This TCR beta chain originates from a study of blood T cell repertoires in COVID-19. Study background: Sources were T cells, B-cell-depleted T cells, or PBMCs; the material itself was cDNA or gDNA.

Study processing details: Estimated nucleated cell counts came from reference gene primer amplification. TCRdb's copy holds only in-frame clones and misses some; the assay was immunoSEQ multiplex PCR. The V and J calls and clone size come from that table; D and trimming were worked out from the DNA. Of about 44,000 clones in the sample, about 92% were seen once. The CDR3 is 15 amino acids. The V gene's germline CDR1 is MNHNS and CDR2 SASEGT. The V and J ends lost 3 bases and 9 bases respectively, with 21 bases between them. The genes are TRBV6-1 and TRBJ2-7, with D perhaps matching TRBD2 (6 bases). Material: peripheral blood. The receptor comes from a man aged 45 to 65 with COVID-19, enrolled during active disease. The CDR3 DNA sequence: TGTGCCAGCAGTGATACCGGGACTCCCAACCTAGTGCAGTACTTC. It translates to CASSDTGTPNLVQYF.